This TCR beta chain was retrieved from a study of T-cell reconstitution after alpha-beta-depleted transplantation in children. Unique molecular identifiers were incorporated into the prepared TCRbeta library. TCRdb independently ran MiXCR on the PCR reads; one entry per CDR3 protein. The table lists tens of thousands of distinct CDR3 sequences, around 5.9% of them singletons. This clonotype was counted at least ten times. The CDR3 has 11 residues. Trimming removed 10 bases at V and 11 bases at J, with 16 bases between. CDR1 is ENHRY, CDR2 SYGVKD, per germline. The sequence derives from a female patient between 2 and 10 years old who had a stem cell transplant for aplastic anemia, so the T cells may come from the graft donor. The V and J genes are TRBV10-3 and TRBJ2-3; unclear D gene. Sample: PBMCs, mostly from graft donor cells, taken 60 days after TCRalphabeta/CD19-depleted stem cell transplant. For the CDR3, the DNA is TGTGCCACAGGTACCGATGACTTGCAGTATTTT. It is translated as CATGTDDLQYF.